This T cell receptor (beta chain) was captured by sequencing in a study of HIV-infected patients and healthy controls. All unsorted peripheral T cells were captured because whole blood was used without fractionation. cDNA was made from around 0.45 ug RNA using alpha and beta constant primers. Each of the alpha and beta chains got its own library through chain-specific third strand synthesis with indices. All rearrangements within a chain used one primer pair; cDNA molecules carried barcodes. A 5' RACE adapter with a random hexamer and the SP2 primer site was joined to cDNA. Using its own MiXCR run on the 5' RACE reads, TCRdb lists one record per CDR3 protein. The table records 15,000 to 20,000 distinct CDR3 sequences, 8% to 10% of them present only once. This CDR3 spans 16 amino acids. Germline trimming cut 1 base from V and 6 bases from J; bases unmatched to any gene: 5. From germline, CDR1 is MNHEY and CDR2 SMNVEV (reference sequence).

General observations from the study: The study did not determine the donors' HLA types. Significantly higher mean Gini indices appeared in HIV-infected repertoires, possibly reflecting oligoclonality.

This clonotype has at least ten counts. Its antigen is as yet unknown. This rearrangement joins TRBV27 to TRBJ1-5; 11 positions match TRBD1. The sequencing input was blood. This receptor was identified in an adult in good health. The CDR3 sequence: CASSLFHGTGGQPQHF. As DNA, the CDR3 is TGTGCCAGCAGTTTATTCCATGGGACAGGGGGTCAGCCCCAGCATTTT.